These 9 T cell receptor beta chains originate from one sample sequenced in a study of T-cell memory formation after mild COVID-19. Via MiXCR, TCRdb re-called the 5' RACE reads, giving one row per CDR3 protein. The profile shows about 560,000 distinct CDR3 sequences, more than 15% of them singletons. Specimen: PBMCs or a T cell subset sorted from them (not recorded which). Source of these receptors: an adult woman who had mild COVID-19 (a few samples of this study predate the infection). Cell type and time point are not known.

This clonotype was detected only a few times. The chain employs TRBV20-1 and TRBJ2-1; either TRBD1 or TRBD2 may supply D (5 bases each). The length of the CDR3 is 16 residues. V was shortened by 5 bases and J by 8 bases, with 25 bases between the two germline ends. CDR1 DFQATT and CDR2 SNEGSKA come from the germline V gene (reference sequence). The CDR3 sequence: CSAEPRTGTGPDEQFF. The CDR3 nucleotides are TGCAGTGCTGAACCCCGGACCGGGACGGGGCCCGATGAGCAGTTCTTC.

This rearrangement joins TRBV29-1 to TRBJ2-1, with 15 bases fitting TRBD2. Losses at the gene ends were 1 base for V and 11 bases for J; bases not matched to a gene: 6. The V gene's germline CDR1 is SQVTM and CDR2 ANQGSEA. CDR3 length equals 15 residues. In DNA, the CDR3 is TGCAGCGTTGAAGTGGGACTAGCGGGAGGTAGTAAGCAGTTCTTC. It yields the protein CSVEVGLAGGSKQFF.

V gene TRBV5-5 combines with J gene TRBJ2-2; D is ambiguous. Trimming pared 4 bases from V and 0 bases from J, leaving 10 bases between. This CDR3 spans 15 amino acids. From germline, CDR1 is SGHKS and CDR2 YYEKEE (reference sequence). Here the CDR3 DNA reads TGTGCCAGCAGCGGTCATGCCGCGAACACCGGGGAGCTGTTTTTT. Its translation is CASSGHAANTGELFF.

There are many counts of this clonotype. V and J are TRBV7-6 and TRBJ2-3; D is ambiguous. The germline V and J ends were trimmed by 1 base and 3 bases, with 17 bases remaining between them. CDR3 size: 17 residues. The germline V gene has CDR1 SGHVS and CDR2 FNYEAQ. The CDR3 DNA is TGTGCCAGCAGCTTAGTTCAGCCTGGCTTCCAGACAGATACGCAGTATTTT. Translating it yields CASSLVQPGFQTDTQYF.

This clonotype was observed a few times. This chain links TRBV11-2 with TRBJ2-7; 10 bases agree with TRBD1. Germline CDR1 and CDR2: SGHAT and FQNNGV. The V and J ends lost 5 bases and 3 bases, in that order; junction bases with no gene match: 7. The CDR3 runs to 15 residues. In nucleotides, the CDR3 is TGTGCCAGCAGCCCATGGGACAGGGGATTCTACGAGCAGTACTTC. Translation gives CASSPWDRGFYEQYF.

The CDR3 region has the DNA TGCGCCAGCAGCCAAGAGAAACTAGCAACCTACAATGAGCAGTTCTTC. Its protein product is CASSQEKLATYNEQFF. This chain joins TRBV4-1 and TRBJ2-1; D is possibly TRBD2 (6 bases). Germline loops: CDR1 MGHRA, CDR2 YSYEKL. V was cut by 0 bases and J by 2 bases, with 11 bases left in between. The CDR3 runs to 16 residues.

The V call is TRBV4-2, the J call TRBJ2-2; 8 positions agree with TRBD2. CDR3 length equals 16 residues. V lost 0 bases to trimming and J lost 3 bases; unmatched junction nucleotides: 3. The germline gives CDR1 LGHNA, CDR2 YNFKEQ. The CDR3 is CASSQEGTRDTGELFF. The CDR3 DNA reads TGTGCCAGCAGCCAAGAAGGGACTAGAGACACCGGGGAGCTGTTTTTT.

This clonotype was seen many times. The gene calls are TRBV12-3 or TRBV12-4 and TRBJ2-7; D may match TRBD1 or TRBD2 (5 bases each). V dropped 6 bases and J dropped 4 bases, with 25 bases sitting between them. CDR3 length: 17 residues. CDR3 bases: TGTGCCAGCAGCTCGACTCCGGGACCTGGCCACTTTTACGAGCAGTACTTC. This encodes CASSSTPGPGHFYEQYF.

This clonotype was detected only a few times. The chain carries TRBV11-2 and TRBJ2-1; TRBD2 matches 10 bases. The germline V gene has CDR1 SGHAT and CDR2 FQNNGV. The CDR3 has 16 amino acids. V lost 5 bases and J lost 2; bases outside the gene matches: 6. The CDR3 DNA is TGTGCCAGCAGCCCCTTAGCGGGAGGCGCCTACAATGAGCAGTTCTTC. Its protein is CASSPLAGGAYNEQFF.